Below are 13 T cell receptor beta chains sequenced from a single sample in a study of regulatory T cells in long-lasting Graves disease. Regarding time point: newly diagnosed GD, antithyroid drugs for less than 3 months. With RNA extracted from PBMCs as input, the TCR library was made. The TCR beta library used iRepertoire HTBI primers with Arm-PCR amplification of CDR3. One entry per CDR3 protein, called by TCRdb with MiXCR from the multiplex PCR reads. The data show about 540,000 distinct CDR3 sequences, with roughly 13% seen just once and 10% held by the top ten. The same specimen was also included in a second study, on T cells in Graves' hyperthyroidism and ophthalmopathy.

The starting material was peripheral blood mononuclear cells (PBMCs), obtained at new diagnosis, from a patient treated with antithyroid drugs. All receptors derive from a man younger than 45 with Graves disease.

This clonotype was counted only a few times. The rearrangement joins TRBV12-3 or TRBV12-4 to TRBJ2-1, with D possibly being TRBD2 (5 bases). The CDR3 runs 15 residues. V dropped 3 bases and J dropped 9 bases, with 18 bases sitting between them. CDR3 DNA sequence: TGTGCCAGCAGTTTTAGGTGGGAGAAGTCCGCTGAGCAGTTCTTC. It specifies CASSFRWEKSAEQFF.

Many counts were recorded for this clonotype. The V and J genes are TRBV6-2 or TRBV6-3 and TRBJ2-1; D possibly corresponds to TRBD2 (6 bases). The CDR3 totals 17 residues. Germline assignment: CDR1 MNHEY and CDR2 SVGEGT. V was shortened by 0 bases and J by 4 bases, with 16 bases between the two germline ends. CDR3 coding DNA: TGTGCCAGCAGTTACTCTCCGTTAGGGAGGTGGTACAATGAGCAGTTCTTC. It specifies CASSYSPLGRWYNEQFF.

This clonotype came up many times. V and J are TRBV7-8 and TRBJ1-5, with a weak D call TRBD1 (5 bases). V was clipped by 2 bases and J by 2 bases, with 13 bases between them. The length of the CDR3 is 16 residues. The germline V gene encodes CDR1 SGHVS and CDR2 FQNEAQ. The CDR3: CASSLFSGTGNQPQHF. The CDR3 DNA reads as TGTGCCAGCAGCTTATTCTCAGGGACGGGCAATCAGCCCCAGCATTTT.

This clonotype was observed at least ten times. The chain uses TRBV29-1 and TRBJ2-7; perhaps TRBD2 as D (5 bases). There are 13 residues in the CDR3. Germline CDR1 SQVTM, CDR2 ANQGSEA. Trimming took 3 bases from V and 0 from J, leaving 9 bases between them. CDR3 in amino acids: CSVDGKSSYEQYF. CDR3 DNA sequence: TGCAGCGTTGACGGGAAAAGCTCCTACGAGCAGTACTTC.

This clonotype was recorded many times. This chain links TRBV12-3 or TRBV12-4 with TRBJ2-4; TRBD1 matches at 12 bases. CDR3 length equals 20 residues. After removal of 1 base from V and 3 bases from J, the junction contained 13 bases not matched to a gene. The CDR3 protein is CASSLGTGTGGSRGKNIQYF. In nucleotides, the CDR3 is TGTGCCAGCAGTTTAGGTACCGGGACAGGGGGCTCCCGGGGCAAAAACATTCAGTACTTC.

Ten or more counts support this clonotype. The chain combines TRBV19 with TRBJ1-1; 7 bases agree with TRBD1. The CDR3 contains 14 residues. The germline V gene encodes CDR1 LNHDA and CDR2 SQIVND (reference sequence). Trimming at V came to 3 bases and at J to 3 bases, leaving 4 bases not matched to a gene. The CDR3 region is CASSIRGVYTEAFF. As DNA, the CDR3 is TGTGCCAGTAGTATCAGGGGGGTGTACACTGAAGCTTTCTTT.

The rearrangement joins TRBV2 to TRBJ2-3; 8 bases line up with TRBD2. Per the germline V gene, CDR1 is SNHLY and CDR2 is FYNNEI. CDR3 length equals 12 residues. V shed 9 bases and J 6 bases; nucleotides not matched to a gene: 5. CDR3 in amino acids: CARTSGRDTQYF. The CDR3, as DNA: TGTGCCAGAACTAGCGGACGGGATACGCAGTATTTT.

In this sample, this clonotype turned up many times. This chain uses TRBV6-1 with TRBJ1-1; D is undetermined. The germline CDR1 and CDR2 sequences are MNHNS and SASEGT. Trimming stripped 11 bases from V and 10 bases from J, with 20 bases between. The CDR3 has 12 amino acids. CDR3 coding DNA: TGTGCCGGCAAGGGCGGGCAGAATAGAGCTTTCTTT. This gives the protein CAGKGGQNRAFF.

The genes are TRBV5-1 and TRBJ1-6, with D perhaps matching TRBD1 (6 bases). This CDR3 contains 13 residues. Germline CDR1 SGHRS, CDR2 YFSETQ. V lost 4 bases and J 8 bases, leaving 10 bases between the germline ends. CDR3 in amino acids: CASSPDSYSPLHF. CDR3 DNA sequence: TGCGCCAGCAGCCCGGACAGTTATTCACCCCTCCACTTT.

This clonotype was counted many times. The J gene is TRBJ2-3, the V gene TRBV10-3, with D uncertain. Looked up from germline, CDR1 is ENHRY and CDR2 is SYGVKD. V was pared by 6 bases and J by 0 bases, with 16 bases between. There are 16 residues in the CDR3. This CDR3 is CAISGIDDGSTDTQYF. CDR3 DNA: TGTGCCATCAGCGGAATCGATGACGGAAGCACAGATACGCAGTATTTT.

In this sample, this clonotype turned up many times. The chain carries TRBV2 and TRBJ2-7, with unresolved D. Trimming shortened V by 3 bases and J by 0 bases, and 15 bases separated the two germline ends. Per the germline V gene, CDR1 is SNHLY and CDR2 is FYNNEI. The CDR3 is 16 amino acids. CDR3 amino acids: CASSDGTAPSSYEQYF. The CDR3 DNA follows: TGTGCCAGCAGTGATGGTACAGCTCCGAGCTCCTACGAGCAGTACTTC.

In its sample, this clonotype was seen many times. The chain joins TRBV12-3 or TRBV12-4 to TRBJ2-1, with D possibly TRBD1 on 7 matching bases. V lost 5 bases to trimming and J lost 8 bases, with 13 bases between them. The CDR3 contains 13 residues. CDR3: CASSQGGSDEQFF. The CDR3 DNA sequence: TGTGCCAGCAGTCAGGGGGGTTCGGATGAGCAGTTCTTC.

This chain uses TRBV10-3 with TRBJ2-1; the match to TRBD2 covers 13 bases. The CDR3 length is 16 residues. CDR1 is ENHRY and CDR2 is SYGVKD in the germline V gene. Losses at the gene ends were 2 bases for V and 7 bases for J; bases not matched to a gene: 5. CDR3 loop: CAISETSGRAGNEQFF. As DNA, the CDR3 is TGTGCCATCAGTGAGACTAGCGGGAGGGCCGGTAATGAGCAGTTCTTC.